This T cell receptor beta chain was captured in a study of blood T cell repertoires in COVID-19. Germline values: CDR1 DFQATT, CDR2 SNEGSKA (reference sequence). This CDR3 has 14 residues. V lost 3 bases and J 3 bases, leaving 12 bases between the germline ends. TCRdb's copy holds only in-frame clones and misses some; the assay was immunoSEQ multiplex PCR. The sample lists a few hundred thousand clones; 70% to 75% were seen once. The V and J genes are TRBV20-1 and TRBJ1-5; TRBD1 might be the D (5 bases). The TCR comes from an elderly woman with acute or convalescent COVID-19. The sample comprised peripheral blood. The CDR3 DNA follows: TGCAGTGCTAGTAACGGGGGTAACAATCAGCCCCAGCATTTT. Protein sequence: CSASNGGNNQPQHF.